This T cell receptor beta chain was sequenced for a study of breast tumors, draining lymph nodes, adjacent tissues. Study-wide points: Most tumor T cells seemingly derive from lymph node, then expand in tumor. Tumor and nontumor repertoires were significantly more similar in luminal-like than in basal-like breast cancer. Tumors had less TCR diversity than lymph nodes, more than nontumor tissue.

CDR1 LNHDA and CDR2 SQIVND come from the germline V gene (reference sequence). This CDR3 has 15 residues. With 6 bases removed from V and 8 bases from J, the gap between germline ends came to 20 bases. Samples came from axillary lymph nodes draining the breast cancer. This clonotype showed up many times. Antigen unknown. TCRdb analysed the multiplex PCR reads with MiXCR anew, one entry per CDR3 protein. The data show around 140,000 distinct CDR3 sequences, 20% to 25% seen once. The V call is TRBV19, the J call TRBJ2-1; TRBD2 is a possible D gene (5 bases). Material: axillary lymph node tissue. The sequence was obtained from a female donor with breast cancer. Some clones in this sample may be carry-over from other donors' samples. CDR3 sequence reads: CASSPFDGFGDEQFF. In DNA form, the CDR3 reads TGTGCCAGTAGCCCTTTCGACGGCTTCGGGGATGAGCAGTTCTTC.